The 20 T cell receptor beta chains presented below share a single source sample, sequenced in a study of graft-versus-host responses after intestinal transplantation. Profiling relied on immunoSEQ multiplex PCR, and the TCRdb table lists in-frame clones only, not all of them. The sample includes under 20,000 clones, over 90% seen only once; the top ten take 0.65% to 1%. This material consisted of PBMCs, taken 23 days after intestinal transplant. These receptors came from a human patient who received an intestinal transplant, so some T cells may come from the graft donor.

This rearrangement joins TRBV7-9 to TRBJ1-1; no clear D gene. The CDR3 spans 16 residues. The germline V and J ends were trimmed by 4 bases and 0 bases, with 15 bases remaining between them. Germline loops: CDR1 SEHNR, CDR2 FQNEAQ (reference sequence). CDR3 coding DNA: TGTGCCAGCAGCTCGGGCAGGACCCGAATGAACACTGAAGCTTTCTTT. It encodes CASSSGRTRMNTEAFF.

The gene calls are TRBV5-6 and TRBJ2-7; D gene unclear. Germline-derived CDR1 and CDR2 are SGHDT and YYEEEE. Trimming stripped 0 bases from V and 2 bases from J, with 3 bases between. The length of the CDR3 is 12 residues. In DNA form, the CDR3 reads TGTGCCAGCAGCTTGGAGCCCTACGAGCAGTACTTC. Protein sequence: CASSLEPYEQYF.

CDR3 coding DNA: TGCAGCGCTGTAGCGGGAGGTACCGGGGAGCTGTTTTTT. Translated: CSAVAGGTGELFF. J is TRBJ2-2 and V is TRBV29-1; TRBD2 matches 10 bases. V was clipped by 7 bases and J by 5 bases; unmatched bases: 4. CDR3 size: 13 residues. Germline values: CDR1 SQVTM, CDR2 ANQGSEA.

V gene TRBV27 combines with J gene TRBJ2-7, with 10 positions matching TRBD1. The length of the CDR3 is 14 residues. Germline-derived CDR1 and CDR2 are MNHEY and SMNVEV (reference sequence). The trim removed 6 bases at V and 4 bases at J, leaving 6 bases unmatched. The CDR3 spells CASSRDRGGYEQYF. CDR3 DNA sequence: TGTGCCAGCAGCCGGGACAGGGGAGGATACGAGCAGTACTTC.

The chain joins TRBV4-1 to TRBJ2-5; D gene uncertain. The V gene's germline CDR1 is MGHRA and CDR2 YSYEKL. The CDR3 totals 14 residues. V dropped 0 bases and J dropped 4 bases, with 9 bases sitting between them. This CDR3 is CASSQEIATETQYF. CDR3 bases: TGCGCCAGCAGCCAAGAGATTGCAACAGAGACCCAGTACTTC.

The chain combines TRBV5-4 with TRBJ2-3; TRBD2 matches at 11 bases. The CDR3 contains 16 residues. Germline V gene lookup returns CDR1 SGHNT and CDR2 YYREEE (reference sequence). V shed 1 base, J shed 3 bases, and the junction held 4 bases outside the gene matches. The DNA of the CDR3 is TGTGCCAGCAGCTTGAGTCTAGCGGGAGGAACAGATACGCAGTATTTT. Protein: CASSLSLAGGTDTQYF.

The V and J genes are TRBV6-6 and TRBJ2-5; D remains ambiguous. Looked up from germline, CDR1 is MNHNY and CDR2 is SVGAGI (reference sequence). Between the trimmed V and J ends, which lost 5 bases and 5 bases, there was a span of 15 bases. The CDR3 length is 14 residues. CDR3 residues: CASSTLGERETQYF. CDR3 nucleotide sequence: TGTGCCAGCAGTACTCTAGGCGAACGGGAGACCCAGTACTTC.

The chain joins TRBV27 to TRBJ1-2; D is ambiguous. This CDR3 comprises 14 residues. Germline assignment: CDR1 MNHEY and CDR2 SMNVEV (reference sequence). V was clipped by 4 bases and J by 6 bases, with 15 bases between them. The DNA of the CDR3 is TGTGCCAGCAGTTCATCAGCGGCAGCTCATGGCTACACCTTC. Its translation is CASSSSAAAHGYTF.

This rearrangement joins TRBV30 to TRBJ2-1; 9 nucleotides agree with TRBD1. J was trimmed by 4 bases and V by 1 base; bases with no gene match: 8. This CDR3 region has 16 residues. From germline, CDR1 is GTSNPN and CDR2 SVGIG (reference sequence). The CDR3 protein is CAWSDGDREVYNEQFF. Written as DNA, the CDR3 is TGTGCCTGGAGTGACGGGGACAGGGAGGTGTACAATGAGCAGTTCTTC.

CDR3 sequence reads: CASSVTLREGADTQYF. The CDR3 DNA follows: TGTGCCAGCAGCGTAACGCTTCGGGAGGGCGCAGATACGCAGTATTTT. The rearrangement uses TRBV9 and TRBJ2-3; TRBD2 matches 8 bases. The CDR3 is 16 amino acids. V dropped 1 base and J dropped 4; count of bases not matched to a gene: 8. Germline V gene sequence: CDR1 SGDLS, CDR2 YYNGEE.

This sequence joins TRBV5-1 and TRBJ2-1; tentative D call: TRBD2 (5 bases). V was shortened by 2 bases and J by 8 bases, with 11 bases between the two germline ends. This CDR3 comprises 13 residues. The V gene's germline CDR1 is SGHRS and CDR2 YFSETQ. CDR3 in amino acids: CASSFGLRDEQFF. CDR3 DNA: TGCGCCAGCAGCTTCGGACTTCGGGATGAGCAGTTCTTC.

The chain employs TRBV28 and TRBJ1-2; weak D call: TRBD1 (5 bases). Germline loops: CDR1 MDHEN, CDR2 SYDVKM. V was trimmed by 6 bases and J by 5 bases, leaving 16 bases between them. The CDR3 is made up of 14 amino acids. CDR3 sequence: CASSSPGGYYGYTF. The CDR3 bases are TGTGCCAGCAGCTCCCCGGGGGGGTATTATGGCTACACCTTC.

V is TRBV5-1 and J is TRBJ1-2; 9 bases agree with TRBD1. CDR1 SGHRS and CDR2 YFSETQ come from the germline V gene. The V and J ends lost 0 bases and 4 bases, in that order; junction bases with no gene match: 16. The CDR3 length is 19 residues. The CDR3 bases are TGCGCCAGCAGCTTGGCTGGGGGTCCAAAACAGGGGGCCAGCTATGGCTACACCTTC. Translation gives CASSLAGGPKQGASYGYTF.

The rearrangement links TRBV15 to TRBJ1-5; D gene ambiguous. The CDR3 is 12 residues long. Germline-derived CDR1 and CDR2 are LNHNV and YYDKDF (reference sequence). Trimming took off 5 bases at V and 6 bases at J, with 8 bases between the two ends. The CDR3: CATSVGPQPQHF. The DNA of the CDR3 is TGTGCCACCAGCGTAGGCCCTCAGCCCCAGCATTTT. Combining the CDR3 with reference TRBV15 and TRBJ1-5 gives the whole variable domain DAMVIQNPRYQVTQFGKPVTLSCSQTLNHNVMYWYQQKSSQAPKLLFHYYDKDFNNEADTPDNFQSRRPNTSFCFLDIRSPGLGDTAMYLCATSVGPQPQHFGDGTRLSIL.

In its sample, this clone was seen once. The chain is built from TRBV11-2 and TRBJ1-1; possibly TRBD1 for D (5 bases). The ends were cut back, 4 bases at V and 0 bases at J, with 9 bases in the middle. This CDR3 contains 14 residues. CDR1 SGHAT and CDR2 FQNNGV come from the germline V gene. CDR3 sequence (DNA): TGTGCCAGCAGCTCAGGGCCTATGAACACTGAAGCTTTCTTT. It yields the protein CASSSGPMNTEAFF. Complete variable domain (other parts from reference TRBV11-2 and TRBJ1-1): EAGVAQSPRYKIIEKRQSVAFWCNPISGHATLYWYQQILGQGPKLLIQFQNNGVVDDSQLPKDRFSAERLKGVDSTLKIQPAKLEDSAVYLCASSSGPMNTEAFFGQGTRLTVV.

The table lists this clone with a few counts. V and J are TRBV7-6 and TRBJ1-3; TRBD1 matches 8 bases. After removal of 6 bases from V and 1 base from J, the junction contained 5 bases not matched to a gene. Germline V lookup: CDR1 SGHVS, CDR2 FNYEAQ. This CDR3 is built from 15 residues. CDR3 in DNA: TGTGCCAGCAGTCTAACAGGGGGGTCTGGAAACACCATATATTTT. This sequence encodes CASSLTGGSGNTIYF.

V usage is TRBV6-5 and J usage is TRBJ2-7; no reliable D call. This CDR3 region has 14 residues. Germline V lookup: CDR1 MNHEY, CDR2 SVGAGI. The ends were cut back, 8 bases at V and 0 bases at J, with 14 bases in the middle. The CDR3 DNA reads TGTGCCAGCGGTCCGAGGTTTGCCTCCTACGAGCAGTACTTC. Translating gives CASGPRFASYEQYF.

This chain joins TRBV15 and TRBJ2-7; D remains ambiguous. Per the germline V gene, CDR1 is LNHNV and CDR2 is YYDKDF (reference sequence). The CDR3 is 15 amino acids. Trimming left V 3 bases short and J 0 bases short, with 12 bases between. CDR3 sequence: CATSRTGPSSYEQYF. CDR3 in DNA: TGTGCCACCAGCAGGACGGGCCCGAGCTCCTACGAGCAGTACTTC.

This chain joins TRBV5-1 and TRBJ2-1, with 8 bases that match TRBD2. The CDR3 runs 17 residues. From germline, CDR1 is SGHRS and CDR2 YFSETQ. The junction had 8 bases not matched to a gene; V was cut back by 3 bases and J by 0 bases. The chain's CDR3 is CASSSLTSGRSYNEQFF. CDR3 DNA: TGCGCCAGCAGCTCACTAACTAGCGGACGCTCCTACAATGAGCAGTTCTTC.

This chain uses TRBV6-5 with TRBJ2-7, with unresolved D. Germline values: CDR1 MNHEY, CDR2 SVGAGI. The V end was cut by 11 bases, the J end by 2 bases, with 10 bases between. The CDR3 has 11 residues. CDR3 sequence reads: CACDTTYEQYF. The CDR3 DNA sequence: TGTGCCTGCGACACTACCTACGAGCAGTACTTC.